Here is one T cell receptor (beta chain) with its context. The clone's antigen remains unknown. Nothing much larger sits one base from this clone, and base qualities are not available. The same CDR3 is also encoded by other DNA sequences in this sample. Healthy HIV-negative adults with no recently reported acute infections or vaccinations were included as donors. Only Caucasian adults living in Nashville, Tennessee, USA were represented among the donors. CD4+ T cells were enriched by magnetic negative selection; naive cells were then positively selected on CD45RA, and the negative fraction formed the memory subset. After blood collection by leukapheresis, PBMCs were isolated using Ficoll-Histopaque density gradient centrifugation and then cryopreserved in the vapor phase of liquid nitrogen. Purity and quantity of every magnetically sorted T cell population were checked by analytical flow cytometry. Genomic DNA was isolated from every sorted fraction and measured by UV absorbance on a Nanodrop 2000c.

Inclusive of the bounding cysteine and phenylalanine, the CDR3 is 16 residues long. Left in the record is the CDR3 DNA by itself, 48 bases read in frame from the first base. The germline V gene yields SGHRS for CDR1 and YFSETQ for CDR2. After removal of 4 bases from V and 4 bases from J, the junction retains 4 bases not matched to a gene. This sample is drawn from a study of shared clonotypes between healthy human individuals (dated by TCRdb to 2019 to 2021). Notes on the research overall: Three men and a couple of women, aged 18 to 49 years, made up the cohort. For each donor, three plates each were used for CD4 naive and CD4 memory, two plates were used for CD8 naive, and one plate was used for CD8 memory. Different laboratories and diverse techniques were used to prepare libraries and sequence TCR repertoires, to increase sequencing depth and limit assay-specific biases. Blood TCR repertoires of a handful of healthy adults were deeply sequenced to estimate repertoire size and the extent of clonotype sharing between individuals. Per donor, leukapheresis produced somewhere between about 0.85 and 10 billion PBMCs.

TCR CDR3 regions were amplified from genomic DNA by multiplex PCR using the deep immunoSEQ assay. Extracted genomic DNA from each cell subset was spread evenly across all wells of several immunoSEQ 96-well plates, with each plate serving as a replicate. For sorted subsets, approximately 200 ng of genomic DNA, equivalent to 25,000 to 35,000 T cell genomes, went into each replicate PCR. The purified libraries were quantified using a Qubit 3.0 fluorometer, sized with a Bioanalyzer 2100, and then quantified again using the KAPA Library Quantification kit. Every immunoSEQ 96-well plate was sequenced on a dedicated single-read 150-cycle Illumina NextSeq 550 flow cell. Regarding the original processing steps: The immunoSEQ output contained only junctional sequences without quality scores, so filtering could not match that applied to full-length reads. To assign V/J genes and CDR3, sequences were annotated against IMGT germline references using PyIR, a Python wrapper for IgBLAST v1.9. Reads with weak V/J assignments (E-value above 1e-6), missing CDR3, stop codons, out-of-frame junctions, or ambiguous translated residues were removed. V3J clonotypes were defined by identical inferred V gene, J gene, and CDR3 amino acid sequence. To compute the percentage overlap between repertoires, the number of shared unique clonotypes was divided by the size of the smaller repertoire. Three approaches were used to assess repertoire richness: RTK rarefaction, the Chao1 estimator, and Recon v2.1 estimates of unobserved clonotypes. Generation probabilities for all TCRbeta clonotypes obtained by the gDNA method from a handful of donors were computed using OLGA. The immuneACCESS repertoire file appears here via TCRdb, limited to in-frame rearrangements. These files lack a portion of the clones; in checked studies, under half of the deficit traces to unresolved V genes, and the cause of the others is not known. That table furnishes V, J and clone size, whereas the DNA furnished D and trimming. The table for this sample lists over a million clones; 75% to 85% of them were counted only once. The ten largest clonotypes hold 0.55% to 0.7% of the sample.

Study-level results and caveats: When several donors were compared, the shared fraction of clonotypes was about 5% for naive CD4, 3.5% to 4% for naive CD8, 2% to 2.5% for memory CD4, and 0.35% to 0.4% for memory CD8. Rarefaction of sorted-subset datasets indicated incomplete sequencing despite the large sequencing depth. Because the study included only a small number of donors, the genetic and exposure-history diversity represented was limited. Pairwise subsampling led to the expectation that sequencing depth would affect the degree of clonotype sharing among donors. Sampling was restricted to blood, and TCR repertoires in tissue are likely to differ from TCR repertoires in blood. Naive subsets generally had larger estimated clonotype richness than memory subsets did. Compared with non-shared clonotypes, the clonotypes found in all four sorted-subset donors had higher generation probabilities.

This TCR was sampled from a man aged 18 to 29 in good health. Some clones in this sample may be carry-over from other donors' samples. The V gene is TRBV5-1 and the J gene is TRBJ2-1, with 14 bases in between that match TRBD2. The sequencing sample was made of memory CD4+ T cells from PBMCs. Interpreted using the paper, the cell subset or site label stands for: CD45RA-negative fraction. The CDR3 region reads CASSPGTSGGYNEQFF. DNA sequence: TGCGCCAGCAGCCCGGGGACTAGCGGGGGTTACAATGAGCAGTTCTTC.